The 28 T cell receptor beta chains below were found in one sample sequenced in a study of Graves' ophthalmopathy and Graves' hyperthyroidism (dated by TCRdb to 2016 to 2019). The listed sequencing device is Illumina HiSeq 2000. TCR beta CDR3 regions were amplified from RNA transcripts for repertoire sequencing. The first round was an RT-PCR using HTBI primers with the Qiagen OneStep RT-PCR kit, and this first round was followed by a second-round multiplex PCR, then size selection and purification. The public reads were reanalyzed by TCRdb: fastp trimming at Q25, MiXCR alignment, in-frame beta chains only. CDR3 protein sequences are deduplicated, and each keeps its most common genes and DNA. The sample table contains around 470,000 distinct CDR3 sequences; only one count was recorded for about an eighth of them. 9.8% of the sample is held by the ten biggest clonotypes. Sequencing input: blood. These receptors were obtained from a woman aged 30 to 39 with Graves' ophthalmopathy. Donor details come from another sample of the same person, matched by shared clones.

Ten or more counts support this clonotype. This rearrangement joins TRBV27 to TRBJ1-2, with D uncertain. Germline V CDR1 and CDR2: MNHEY, SMNVEV (reference sequence). The CDR3 sequence is 11 residues long. V shed 6 bases and J shed 2 bases, with 4 bases lying between them. CDR3 sequence: CASRDNYGYTF. The DNA for the CDR3 is TGTGCCAGCAGGGACAACTATGGCTACACCTTC.

This clonotype occurred many times. J is TRBJ2-1 and V is TRBV7-6; 11 bases agree with TRBD2. V trimming: 5 bases; J trimming: 4 bases; junction bases outside the gene matches: 10. This CDR3 is 17 amino acids long. CDR1 is SGHVS, CDR2 FNYEAQ, per germline. The CDR3 nucleotides are TGTGCCAGCAGCCCCCGGGTAGCGGGGGGGCATTACAATGAGCAGTTCTTC. Translating gives CASSPRVAGGHYNEQFF.

The genes are TRBV13 and TRBJ2-7; D remains ambiguous. Germline lookup yields CDR1 PRHDT and CDR2 FYEKMQ (reference sequence). V lost 0 bases and J 3 bases, leaving 9 bases between the germline ends. The CDR3 consists of 14 residues. Written as DNA, the CDR3 is TGTGCCAGCAGCTTAGGCCGGCAGGACTACGAGCAGTACTTC. This codes for CASSLGRQDYEQYF. The full variable domain, completed using reference TRBV13 and TRBJ2-7, is AAGVIQSPRHLIKEKRETATLKCYPIPRHDTVYWYQQGPGQDPQFLISFYEKMQSDKGSIPDRFSAQQFSDYHSELNMSSLELGDSALYFCASSLGRQDYEQYFGPGTRLTVT.

This clonotype was observed many times. The J gene is TRBJ2-5, the V gene TRBV5-1; D assignment may be TRBD1 or TRBD2 (5 bases each). Germline CDR1 reads SGHRS; CDR2 reads YFSETQ. The CDR3 has 15 residues. The V and J ends lost 3 bases and 3 bases respectively, with 15 bases between them. CDR3 DNA sequence: TGCGCCAGCAGCTCGACCCCGGGACGAGAAGAGACCCAGTACTTC. Translating it yields CASSSTPGREETQYF.

Points on this clonotype: Lacking the conserved final phenylalanine or tryptophan, this CDR3 likely reflects a read error. It is unclear where the CDR3 begins or ends on the DNA, so no DNA is shown, and the CDR3 is as TCRdb lists it. The rearrangement joins TRBV10-3 to TRBJ1-1; the D call TRBD1 from the table was never checked on the DNA. CDR1 is ENHRY, CDR2 SYGVKD, per germline. The CDR3 is 15 amino acids in total, end residues counted. CDR3 region: CAISERGHENTEACL.

In this sample, this clonotype turned up a few times. The V gene is TRBV5-1, the J gene TRBJ2-5; 9 bases are a match to TRBD2. The CDR3 runs to 16 residues. Per germline, CDR1 SGHRS and CDR2 YFSETQ. J gave up 4 bases and V 2 bases, and 9 bases lay outside the gene matches. This chain's CDR3 is CASSFLSGRRGETQYF. In nucleotides, the CDR3 is TGCGCCAGCAGCTTTCTTAGCGGGAGAAGGGGAGAGACCCAGTACTTC.

This clonotype has ten or more counts. This sequence joins TRBV12-5 and TRBJ2-5, with 9 nucleotides matching TRBD1. The V gene end was trimmed by 1 base and the J gene end by 1 base; junction bases not matched to a gene: 10. The CDR3 contains 18 residues. Germline assignment: CDR1 LGHNT and CDR2 FRNRAP. As DNA, the CDR3 is TGTGCTAGTGGTTTGGGGATAACAGGGGGCGGGGGCCAAGAGACCCAGTACTTC. Its protein is CASGLGITGGGGQETQYF.

This rearrangement joins TRBV5-6 to TRBJ2-7; D might be TRBD2 (6 bases). V lost 4 bases, J lost 2 bases, and 13 bases lay in between. The length of the CDR3 is 14 residues. Germline CDR1 is SGHDT and CDR2 is YYEEEE. The CDR3, as DNA: TGTGCCAGCAGCCATGGGTGGGGGGCCTACGAGCAGTACTTC. Its translation: CASSHGWGAYEQYF. The complete variable domain, with remaining parts taken from reference TRBV5-6 and TRBJ2-7, reads DAGVTQSPTHLIKTRGQQVTLRCSPKSGHDTVSWYQQALGQGPQFIFQYYEEEERQRGNFPDRFSGHQFPNYSSELNVNALLLGDSALYLCASSHGWGAYEQYFGPGTRLTVT.

This clonotype has ten or more counts. V gene TRBV9 combines with J gene TRBJ2-2; D is perhaps TRBD1 or TRBD2 (5 bases each). Trimming cost V 7 bases and J 6 bases, with 19 bases left between them. The CDR3 totals 15 residues. Germline CDR1 SGDLS, CDR2 YYNGEE. The CDR3 nucleotides are TGTGCCAGCCCGCCGGGGCAGCTTCCCGCCGGGGAGCTGTTTTTT. Encoded protein: CASPPGQLPAGELFF.

The sample holds many counts of this clonotype. The chain couples TRBV29-1 to TRBJ1-1; no clear D gene. The CDR3 loop spans 12 amino acids. Trimming took off 4 bases at V and 2 bases at J, with 8 bases between the two ends. Germline assignment: CDR1 SQVTM and CDR2 ANQGSEA. The CDR3 bases are TGCAGCGTTGGAACAACCAACACTGAAGCTTTCTTT. It yields the protein CSVGTTNTEAFF. The variable domain in full, with the rest retrieved from reference TRBV29-1 and TRBJ1-1, is SAVISQKPSRDICQRGTSLTIQCQVDSQVTMMFWYRQQPGQSLTLIATANQGSEATYESGFVIDKFPISRPNLTFSTLTVSNMSPEDSSIYLCSVGTTNTEAFFGQGTRLTVV.

This clonotype showed up many times. CDR3 coding DNA: TGCAGTGCCCGAACGTCCGGTGATTCACCCCTCCACTTT. Its translation is CSARTSGDSPLHF. J is TRBJ1-6 and V is TRBV20-1; unclear D gene. Per the germline V gene, CDR1 is DFQATT and CDR2 is SNEGSKA (reference sequence). CDR3 length: 13 residues. V lost 6 bases to trimming and J lost 8 bases, with 14 bases between them.

J is TRBJ2-7 and V is TRBV11-2; unclear D gene. Germline V gene sequence: CDR1 SGHAT, CDR2 FQNNGV. V was clipped by 5 bases and J by 2 bases, with 10 bases between them. The CDR3 has 13 residues. The CDR3 here is CASSRGRPYEQYF. The CDR3, as DNA: TGTGCCAGCAGCAGAGGACGGCCCTACGAGCAGTACTTC.

This clonotype was observed a handful of times. The CDR3 region has the DNA TGTGCCTGGGAGGGGTTGGACACTGAAGCTTTCTTT. Its translation: CAWEGLDTEAFF. The chain is built from TRBV30 and TRBJ1-1; tentatively, D is TRBD1 (5 bases). Looked up from germline, CDR1 is GTSNPN and CDR2 is SVGIG (reference sequence). V lost 5 bases, J lost 3 bases, and 10 bases lay in between. This CDR3 is built from 12 residues. The full variable domain, rest sourced from reference TRBV30 and TRBJ1-1, is SQTIHQWPATLVQPVGSPLSLECTVEGTSNPNLYWYRQAAGRGLQLLFYSVGIGQISSEVPQNLSASRPQDRQFILSSKKLLLSDSGFYLCAWEGLDTEAFFGQGTRLTVV.

In its sample, this clonotype was seen many times. This chain uses TRBV28 with TRBJ2-7; tentatively, D is TRBD2 (5 bases). Germline assignment: CDR1 MDHEN and CDR2 SYDVKM. The CDR3 spans 11 residues. DNA of the CDR3: TGTGCTTCGGGAACAAACTACGAGCAGTACTTC. It translates to CASGTNYEQYF. Based on the CDR3 plus reference TRBV28 and TRBJ2-7, the full variable domain is DVKVTQSSRYLVKRTGEKVFLECVQDMDHENMFWYRQDPGLGLRLIYFSYDVKMKEKGDIPEGYSVSREKKERFSLILESASTNQTSMYLCASGTNYEQYFGPGTRLTVT.

This clonotype was counted at least ten times. The genes are TRBV2 and TRBJ2-7, with a tentative D call TRBD1 (6 bases). The CDR3 spans 13 residues. Trimming stripped 8 bases from V and 2 bases from J, with 13 bases between. Germline values: CDR1 SNHLY, CDR2 FYNNEI. The CDR3 DNA follows: TGTGCCAGCGCACAGGGTGCCGCCTACGAGCAGTACTTC. Residues: CASAQGAAYEQYF.

This clonotype appeared many times. V and J are TRBV28 and TRBJ1-2; TRBD1 aligns across 12 bases. Germline CDR1 is MDHEN and CDR2 is SYDVKM. The CDR3 has 16 residues. Trimming cost V 6 bases and J 2 bases; bases outside gene matches: 7. The CDR3 nucleotides read TGTGCCAGCAGGGGGACAGGGGGCAACAGAAACTATGGCTACACCTTC. The encoded protein is CASRGTGGNRNYGYTF.

The rearrangement joins TRBV27 to TRBJ2-7; D call uncertain. The CDR3 totals 14 residues. The germline V and J ends were trimmed by 1 base and 5 bases, with 12 bases remaining between them. CDR1 and CDR2 (germline): MNHEY, SMNVEV (reference sequence). The CDR3 loop reads CASSLLSSGNEQYF. The CDR3 coding sequence is TGTGCCAGCAGTTTATTGTCGTCAGGCAACGAGCAGTACTTC.

Comment on this clonotype: A read error is possible here, since a much larger clone lies one base away. The gene calls are TRBV6-1 and TRBJ2-7, with 8 bases identical to TRBD2. The CDR3 runs 13 residues. Germline V gene data show CDR1 as MNHNS and CDR2 as SASEGT. The ends lost 5 bases at V and 5 bases at J; junction bases unmatched: 5. DNA of the CDR3: TGTGCCAGCAGTCCCGGGAGGGGCGACGAGCAGTACTTC. Translated, it gives CASSPGRGDEQYF.

This chain links TRBV30 with TRBJ2-5, with 9 positions matching TRBD2. J was trimmed by 4 bases and V by 2 bases; bases with no gene match: 8. This CDR3 is built from 15 residues. Per germline, CDR1 GTSNPN and CDR2 SVGIG (reference sequence). The CDR3: CAWSTAGGPAETQYF. The DNA for the CDR3 is TGTGCCTGGAGTACGGCGGGGGGGCCGGCAGAGACCCAGTACTTC.

This clonotype was seen repeatedly, ten times or more. The chain links TRBV12-3 or TRBV12-4 to TRBJ1-1; no reliable D call. The germline V and J ends were trimmed by 6 bases and 1 base, with 12 bases remaining between them. This CDR3 spans 14 amino acids. The CDR3 nucleotides read TGTGCCAGCAGCGGACTCGGCGCGAACACTGAAGCTTTCTTT. It specifies CASSGLGANTEAFF.

This clonotype was found a few times. The CDR3: CASGSAGTDTQYF. In nucleotides, the CDR3 is TGTGCCAGCGGATCCGCTGGCACAGATACGCAGTATTTT. The chain carries TRBV12-3 or TRBV12-4 and TRBJ2-3; D gene unclear. This CDR3 is 13 amino acids long. Trimming left V 8 bases short and J 1 base short, with 10 bases between.

This clonotype was seen repeatedly, ten times or more. The genes are TRBV24-1 and TRBJ1-2, with TRBD1 matching over 10 bases. Per germline, CDR1 KGHDR and CDR2 SFDVKD. The CDR3 loop spans 15 amino acids. V shed 3 bases and J 3 bases; nucleotides not matched to a gene: 3. The CDR3 region is CATSDPGTGDYGYTF. The DNA of the CDR3 is TGTGCCACCAGTGATCCCGGGACAGGGGACTATGGCTACACCTTC.

This clonotype was seen many times. This sequence joins TRBV2 and TRBJ2-7; D not resolved. The CDR3 runs to 14 residues. V dropped 2 bases and J dropped 0 bases, with 8 bases sitting between them. Germline assignment: CDR1 SNHLY and CDR2 FYNNEI. This chain's CDR3 is CASSEIWHSYEQYF. DNA for the CDR3: TGTGCCAGCAGTGAAATTTGGCACTCCTACGAGCAGTACTTC.

This clonotype was counted many times. As DNA, the CDR3 is TGCAGTGCTAGAGAGGGGGCGGGCGAGCAGTACTTC. This codes for CSAREGAGEQYF. The chain is built from TRBV20-1 and TRBJ2-7; D may be TRBD1 (6 bases). CDR3 length: 12 amino acids. Trimming left V 0 bases short and J 6 bases short, with 9 bases between. The germline V gene encodes CDR1 DFQATT and CDR2 SNEGSKA (reference sequence).

This clonotype was seen ten or more times. CDR3 residues: CASSGQWRGSVGHSYGYTF. In nucleotides, the CDR3 is TGTGCCAGCAGCGGGCAGTGGAGGGGGAGTGTGGGGCATAGCTATGGCTACACCTTC. The J gene is TRBJ1-2, the V gene TRBV27, with D maybe TRBD1 (6 bases). The CDR3 is made up of 19 amino acids. Trimming pared 6 bases from V and 4 bases from J, leaving 30 bases between. Germline loops: CDR1 MNHEY, CDR2 SMNVEV (reference sequence).

This clonotype was detected many times. The chain couples TRBV6-1 to TRBJ2-5, with TRBD2 as a possible D gene (6 bases). The CDR3 has 15 amino acids. Trimming removed 0 bases at V and 4 bases at J, with 12 bases between. Germline V CDR1 and CDR2: MNHNS, SASEGT. DNA of the CDR3: TGTGCCAGCAGTGAAGCAATCGGGGGACCAGAGACCCAGTACTTC. This gives the protein CASSEAIGGPETQYF.

In this sample, this clonotype turned up many times. The rearrangement joins TRBV12-5 to TRBJ1-1, with a tentative D call TRBD1 (5 bases). CDR1 is LGHNT and CDR2 is FRNRAP in the germline V gene. Deletions cut 1 base from V and 5 bases from J, with 8 bases between. This CDR3 contains 13 residues. The CDR3 region is CASGLGGGTEAFF. DNA of the CDR3: TGTGCTAGTGGTTTGGGTGGGGGAACTGAAGCTTTCTTT. The full variable domain, its missing parts supplied by reference TRBV12-5 and TRBJ1-1, is DARVTQTPRHKVTEMGQEVTMRCQPILGHNTVFWYRQTMMQGLELLAYFRNRAPLDDSGMPKDRFSAEMPDATLATLKIQPSEPRDSAVYFCASGLGGGTEAFFGQGTRLTVV.

This clonotype was found many times. A read error may account for a junction end that differs from germline. CDR3 in DNA: TGTGCTAGCAGGCTAGCGGGAGAGACCCAGTACTTC. Amino acids: CASRLAGETQYF. The V and J genes are TRBV28 and TRBJ2-5; 8 bases are shared with TRBD2. Germline lookup yields CDR1 MDHEN and CDR2 SYDVKM. The CDR3 runs to 12 residues.